This T cell receptor beta chain was recorded in a study of metastatic and nonmetastatic thyroid tumors. The CDR3 is made up of 15 amino acids. Losses at the gene ends were 3 bases for V and 2 bases for J; bases not matched to a gene: 7. In germline, CDR1 is SGHRS, CDR2 YFSETQ. Ahead of thyroid surgery, no patient had received treatment of any kind. Through MiXCR, TCRdb re-clonotyped the PCR reads. The data hold approximately 16,000 clones, with almost 35% observed a single time. The TCR comes from a female donor with papillary thyroid cancer or a benign thyroid nodule (not recorded which). Some clones in this sample may be carry-over from other donors' samples. The sequenced material came from tumor tissue. The V and J genes are TRBV5-1 and TRBJ2-7; 8 bases fit TRBD1. The CDR3 protein is CASSSGDRGTYEQYF. The CDR3 nucleotides are TGCGCCAGCAGCTCAGGTGACAGGGGTACCTACGAGCAGTACTTC. The full variable domain, in which reference TRBV5-1 and TRBJ2-7 provide the parts outside the CDR3, is KAGVTQTPRYLIKTRGQQVTLSCSPISGHRSVSWYQQTPGQGLQFLFEYFSETQRNKGNFPGRFSGRQFSNSRSEMNVSTLELGDSALYLCASSSGDRGTYEQYFGPGTRLTVT.